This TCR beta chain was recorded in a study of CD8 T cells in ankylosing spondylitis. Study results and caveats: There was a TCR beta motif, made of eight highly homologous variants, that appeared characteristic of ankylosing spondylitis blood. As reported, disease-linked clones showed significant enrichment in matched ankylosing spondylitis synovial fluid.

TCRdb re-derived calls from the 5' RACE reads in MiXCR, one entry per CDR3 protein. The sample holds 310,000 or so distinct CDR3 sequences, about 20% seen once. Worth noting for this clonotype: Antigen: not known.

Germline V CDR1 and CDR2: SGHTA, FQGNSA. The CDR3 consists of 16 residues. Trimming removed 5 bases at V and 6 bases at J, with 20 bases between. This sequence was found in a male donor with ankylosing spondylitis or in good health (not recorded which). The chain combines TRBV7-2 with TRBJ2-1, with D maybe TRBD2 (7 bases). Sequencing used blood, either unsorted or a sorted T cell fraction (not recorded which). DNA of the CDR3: TGTGCCAGCAGCCCGCAGATACAGGGCGGGGGCAATGAGCAGTTCTTC. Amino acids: CASSPQIQGGGNEQFF.